Reported below is one T cell receptor (beta chain). Source study methods: Estimation of nucleated cell counts was performed using reference gene primer amplification. Clones were sequenced by immunoSEQ multiplex PCR, and TCRdb holds only the in-frame ones, with some missing. D and trimming were read from the DNA, whereas the V and J calls and clone size are those reported in that table. This sample carries around 250,000 clones, 86% of them seen once, and the ten largest clones take less than 8%. This sample is part of a study of blood T cell repertoires in COVID-19. In the study overall: Spain, Italy and the United States supplied samples that represented acute and convalescent COVID-19. The analysed material was cDNA or gDNA that came from T cells, B-cell-depleted T cells, or PBMCs.

V shed 5 bases, J shed 0 bases, and the junction held 4 bases outside the gene matches. Germline V gene lookup returns CDR1 MNHEY and CDR2 SVGAGI. The CDR3 covers 14 residues. The chain employs TRBV6-5 and TRBJ2-7, with TRBD1 matching 7 bases. The sample comprised peripheral blood. This clonotype was sampled from a man in his sixties with acute or convalescent COVID-19. The CDR3 here is CASSRGQISYEQYF. DNA of the CDR3: TGTGCCAGCAGTAGGGGACAGATCTCCTACGAGCAGTACTTC.